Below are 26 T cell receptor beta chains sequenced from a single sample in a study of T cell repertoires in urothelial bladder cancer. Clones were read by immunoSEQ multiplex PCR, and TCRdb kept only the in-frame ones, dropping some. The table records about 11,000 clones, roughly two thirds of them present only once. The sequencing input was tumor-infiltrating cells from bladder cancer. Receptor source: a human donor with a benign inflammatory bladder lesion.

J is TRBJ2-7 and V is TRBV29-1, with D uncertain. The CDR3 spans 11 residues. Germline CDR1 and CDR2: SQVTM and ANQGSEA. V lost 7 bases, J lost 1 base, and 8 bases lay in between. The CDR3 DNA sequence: TGCAGCGCCGGATCGTCCTACGAGCAGTACTTC. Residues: CSAGSSYEQYF.

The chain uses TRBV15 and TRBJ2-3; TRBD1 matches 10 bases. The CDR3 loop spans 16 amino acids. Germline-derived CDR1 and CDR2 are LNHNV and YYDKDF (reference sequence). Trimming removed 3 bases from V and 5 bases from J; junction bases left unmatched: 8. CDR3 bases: TGTGCCACCAGCAGGGTTCCGGGACAGGGGTTAGATACGCAGTATTTT. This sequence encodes CATSRVPGQGLDTQYF.

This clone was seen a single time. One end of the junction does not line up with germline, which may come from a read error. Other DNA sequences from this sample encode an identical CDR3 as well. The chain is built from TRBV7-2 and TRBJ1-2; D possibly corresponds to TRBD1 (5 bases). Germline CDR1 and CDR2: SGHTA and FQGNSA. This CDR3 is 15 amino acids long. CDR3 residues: CASSFIGGAPKMYTF. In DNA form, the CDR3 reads TGCGCCAGCAGCTTCATAGGAGGGGCACCAAAGATGTACACCTTC.

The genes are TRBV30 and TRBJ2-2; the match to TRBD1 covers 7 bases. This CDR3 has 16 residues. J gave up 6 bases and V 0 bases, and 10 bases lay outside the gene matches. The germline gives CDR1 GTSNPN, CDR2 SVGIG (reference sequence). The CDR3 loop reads CAWSVLEAGGAGELFF. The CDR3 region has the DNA TGTGCCTGGAGTGTACTTGAGGCAGGGGGAGCCGGGGAGCTGTTTTTT.

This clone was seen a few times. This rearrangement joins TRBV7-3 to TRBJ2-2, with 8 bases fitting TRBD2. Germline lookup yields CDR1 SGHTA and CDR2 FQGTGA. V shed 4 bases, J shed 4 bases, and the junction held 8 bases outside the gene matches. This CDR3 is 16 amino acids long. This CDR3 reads CASSSTGGAGTGELFF. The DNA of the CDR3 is TGTGCCAGCAGCTCCACCGGGGGGGCGGGCACCGGGGAGCTGTTTTTT.

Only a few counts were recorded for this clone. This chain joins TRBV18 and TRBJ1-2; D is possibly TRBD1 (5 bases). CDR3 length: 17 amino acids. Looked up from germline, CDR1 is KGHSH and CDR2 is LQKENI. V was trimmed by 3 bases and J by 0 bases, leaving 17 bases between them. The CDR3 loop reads CASSPASSGRTNYGYTF. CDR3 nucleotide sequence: TGTGCCAGCTCACCCGCCTCCTCGGGGCGAACTAACTATGGCTACACCTTC.

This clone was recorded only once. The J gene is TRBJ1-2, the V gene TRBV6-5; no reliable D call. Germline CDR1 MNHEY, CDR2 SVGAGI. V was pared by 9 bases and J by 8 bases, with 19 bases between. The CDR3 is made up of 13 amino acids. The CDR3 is CASYRASGLGYTF. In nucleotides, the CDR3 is TGTGCCAGTTATCGGGCCTCCGGCCTAGGCTACACCTTC.

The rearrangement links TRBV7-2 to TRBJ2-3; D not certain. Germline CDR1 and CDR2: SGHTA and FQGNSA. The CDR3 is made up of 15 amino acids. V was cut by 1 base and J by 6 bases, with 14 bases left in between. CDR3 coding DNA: TGTGCCAGCAGCTTAGAGGGCGCTCTCGGCGATACGCAGTATTTT. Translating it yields CASSLEGALGDTQYF. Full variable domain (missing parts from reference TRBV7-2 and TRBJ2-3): GAGVSQSPSNKVTEKGKDVELRCDPISGHTALYWYRQSLGQGLEFLIYFQGNSAPDKSGLPSDRFSAERTGGSVSTLTIQRTQQEDSAVYLCASSLEGALGDTQYFGPGTRLTVL.

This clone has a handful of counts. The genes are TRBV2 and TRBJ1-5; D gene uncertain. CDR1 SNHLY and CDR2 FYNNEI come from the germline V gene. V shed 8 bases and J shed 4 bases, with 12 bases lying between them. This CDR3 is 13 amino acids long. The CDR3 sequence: CASARTENQPQHF. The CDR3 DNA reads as TGTGCCAGCGCAAGAACAGAGAATCAGCCCCAGCATTTT.

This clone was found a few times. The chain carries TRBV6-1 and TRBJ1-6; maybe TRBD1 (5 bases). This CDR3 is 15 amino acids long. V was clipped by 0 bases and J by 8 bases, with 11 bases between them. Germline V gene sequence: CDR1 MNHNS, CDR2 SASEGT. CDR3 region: CASSEAAGLYSPLHF. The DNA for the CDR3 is TGTGCCAGCAGTGAAGCTGCAGGGTTATATTCACCCCTCCACTTT.

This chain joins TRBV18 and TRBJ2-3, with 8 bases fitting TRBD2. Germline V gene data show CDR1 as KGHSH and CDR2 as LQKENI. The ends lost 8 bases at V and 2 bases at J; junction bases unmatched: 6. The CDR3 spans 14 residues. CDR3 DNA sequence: TGTGCCAGCACCACCGGGGGGGCCACAGATACGCAGTATTTT. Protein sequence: CASTTGGATDTQYF.

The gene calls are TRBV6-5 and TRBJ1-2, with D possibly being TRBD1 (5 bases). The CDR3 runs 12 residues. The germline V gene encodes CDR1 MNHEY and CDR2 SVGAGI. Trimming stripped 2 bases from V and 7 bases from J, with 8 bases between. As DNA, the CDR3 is TGTGCCAGCAGTTACCCTCAGGGTGGCTACACCTTC. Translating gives CASSYPQGGYTF.

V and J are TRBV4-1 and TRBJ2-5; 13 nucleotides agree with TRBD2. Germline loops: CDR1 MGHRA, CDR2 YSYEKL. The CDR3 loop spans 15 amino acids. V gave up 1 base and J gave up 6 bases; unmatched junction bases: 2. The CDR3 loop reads CASSQGLAGGKTQYF. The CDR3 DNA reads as TGCGCCAGCAGCCAAGGACTAGCGGGGGGAAAGACCCAGTACTTC.

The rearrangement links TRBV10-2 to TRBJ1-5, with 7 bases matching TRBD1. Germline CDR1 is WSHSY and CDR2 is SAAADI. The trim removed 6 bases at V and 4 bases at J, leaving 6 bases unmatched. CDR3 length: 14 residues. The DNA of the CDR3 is TGCGCCAGCAGCGCTGACAGGGCTAATCAGCCCCAGCATTTT. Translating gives CASSADRANQPQHF.

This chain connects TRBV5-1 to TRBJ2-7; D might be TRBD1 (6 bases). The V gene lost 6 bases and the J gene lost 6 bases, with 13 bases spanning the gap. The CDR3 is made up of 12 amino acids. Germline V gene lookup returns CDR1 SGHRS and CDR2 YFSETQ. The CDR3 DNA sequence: TGCGCCAGCACCCAGGGGACCGGCGAGCAGTACTTC. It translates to CASTQGTGEQYF.

CDR3 amino acids: CASSFRQGANTGELFF. Here the CDR3 DNA reads TGTGCCAGCAGCTTTAGGCAGGGGGCGAACACCGGGGAGCTGTTTTTT. V gene TRBV7-3 combines with J gene TRBJ2-2; 7 bases line up with TRBD1. From germline, CDR1 is SGHTA and CDR2 FQGTGA. The CDR3 length is 16 residues. The V gene end was trimmed by 3 bases and the J gene end by 0 bases; junction bases not matched to a gene: 4.

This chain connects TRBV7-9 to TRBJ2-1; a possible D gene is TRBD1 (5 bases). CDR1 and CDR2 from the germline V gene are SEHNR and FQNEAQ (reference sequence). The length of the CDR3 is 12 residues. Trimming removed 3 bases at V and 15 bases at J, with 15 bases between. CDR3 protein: CASSLATTGSFF. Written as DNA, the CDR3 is TGTGCCAGCAGCTTGGCGACCACAGGTTCGTTCTTC.

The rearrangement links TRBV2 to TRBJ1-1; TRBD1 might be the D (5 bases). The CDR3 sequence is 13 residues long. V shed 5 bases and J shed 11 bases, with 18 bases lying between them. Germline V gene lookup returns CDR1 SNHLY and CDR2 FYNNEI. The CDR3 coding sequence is TGTGCCAGCAGTTTTGACAGCGCCTCGTGGGCTTTCTTT. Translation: CASSFDSASWAFF.

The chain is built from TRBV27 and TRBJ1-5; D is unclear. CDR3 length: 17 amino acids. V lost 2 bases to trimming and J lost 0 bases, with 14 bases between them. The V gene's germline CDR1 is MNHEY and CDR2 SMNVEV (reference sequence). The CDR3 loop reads CASSLMGNSASNQPQHF. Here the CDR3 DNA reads TGTGCCAGCAGTTTAATGGGGAATAGTGCTAGCAATCAGCCCCAGCATTTT.

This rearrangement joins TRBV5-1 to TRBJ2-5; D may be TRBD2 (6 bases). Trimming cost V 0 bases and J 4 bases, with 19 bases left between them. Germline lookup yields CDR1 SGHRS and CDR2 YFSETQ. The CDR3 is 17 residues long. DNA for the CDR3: TGCGCCAGCAGCTTGGGCCTCGTCGGGGGTGTATTAGAGACCCAGTACTTC. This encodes CASSLGLVGGVLETQYF.

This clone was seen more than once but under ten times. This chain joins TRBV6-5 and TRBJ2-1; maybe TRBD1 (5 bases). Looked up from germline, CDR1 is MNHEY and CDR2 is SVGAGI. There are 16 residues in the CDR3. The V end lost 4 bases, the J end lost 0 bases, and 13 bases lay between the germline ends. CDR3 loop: CASSLRGRNSYNEQFF. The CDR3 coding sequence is TGTGCCAGCAGTTTAAGGGGCAGGAACTCCTACAATGAGCAGTTCTTC.

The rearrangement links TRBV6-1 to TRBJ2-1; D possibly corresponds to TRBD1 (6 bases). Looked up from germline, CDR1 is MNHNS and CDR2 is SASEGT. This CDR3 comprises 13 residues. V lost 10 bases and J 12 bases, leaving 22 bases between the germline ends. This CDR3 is CATSRSQGRGQFF. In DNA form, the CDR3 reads TGTGCCACCTCCCGCTCACAGGGACGGGGGCAGTTCTTC.

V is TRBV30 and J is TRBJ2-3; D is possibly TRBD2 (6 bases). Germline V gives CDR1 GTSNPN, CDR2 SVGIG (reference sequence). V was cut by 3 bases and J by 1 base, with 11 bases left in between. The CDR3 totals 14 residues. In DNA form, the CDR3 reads TGTGCCTGGAGCTTTGGCGGGGGCACAGATACGCAGTATTTT. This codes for CAWSFGGGTDTQYF.

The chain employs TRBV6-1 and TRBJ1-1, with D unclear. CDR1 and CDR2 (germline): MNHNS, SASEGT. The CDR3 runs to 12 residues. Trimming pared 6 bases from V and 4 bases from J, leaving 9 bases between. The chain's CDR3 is CASRAAVTEAFF. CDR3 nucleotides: TGTGCCAGCAGGGCAGCCGTCACTGAAGCTTTCTTT.

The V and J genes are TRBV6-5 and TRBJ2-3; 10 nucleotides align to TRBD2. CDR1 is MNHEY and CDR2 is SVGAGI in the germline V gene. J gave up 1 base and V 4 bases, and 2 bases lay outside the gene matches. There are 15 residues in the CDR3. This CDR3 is CASSLAGGRTDTQYF. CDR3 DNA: TGTGCCAGCAGTTTAGCGGGGGGCCGCACAGATACGCAGTATTTT.

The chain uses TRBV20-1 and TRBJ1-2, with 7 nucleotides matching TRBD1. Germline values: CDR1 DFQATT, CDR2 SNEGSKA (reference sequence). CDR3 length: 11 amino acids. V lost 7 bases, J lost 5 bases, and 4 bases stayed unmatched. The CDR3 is CSGDSMYGYTF. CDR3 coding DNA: TGCAGTGGGGACAGCATGTATGGCTACACCTTC.